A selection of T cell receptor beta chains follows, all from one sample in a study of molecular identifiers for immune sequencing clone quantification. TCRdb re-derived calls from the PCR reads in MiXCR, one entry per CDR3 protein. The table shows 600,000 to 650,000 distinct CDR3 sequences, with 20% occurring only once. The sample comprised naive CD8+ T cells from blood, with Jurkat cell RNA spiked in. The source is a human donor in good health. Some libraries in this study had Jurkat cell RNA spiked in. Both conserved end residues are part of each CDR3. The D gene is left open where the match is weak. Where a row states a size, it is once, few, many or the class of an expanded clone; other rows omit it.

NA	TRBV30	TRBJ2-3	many	TGTGCCTGGAGTGCAGCCGGGGAGGATACGCAGTATTTT	CAWSAAGEDTQYF
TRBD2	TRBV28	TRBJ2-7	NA	TGTGCCAGCCAAAGGGAACCGGGACTAGGAACCTACGAGCAGTACTTC	CASQREPGLGTYEQYF
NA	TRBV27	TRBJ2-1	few	TGTGCCAGCAGTCCGTTAGCGGCAACCTACAATGAGCAGTTCTTC	CASSPLAATYNEQFF
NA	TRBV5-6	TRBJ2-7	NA	TGTGCCAGCAGCGTACTATTGTCCTACGAGCAGTGCTTC	CASSVLLSYEQCF
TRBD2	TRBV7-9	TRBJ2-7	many	TGTGCCAGCAGCTCGGGACTAGCGGGCCACGAGCAGTACTTC	CASSSGLAGHEQYF
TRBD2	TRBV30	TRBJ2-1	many	TGTGCCTGGGGAAGCGGGGGCGAGCAGTTCTTC	CAWGSGGEQFF
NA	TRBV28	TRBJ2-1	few	TGTGCCAGCAGTATACCGGGCAATGAGCAGTTCTTC	CASSIPGNEQFF
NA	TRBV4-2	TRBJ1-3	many	TGTGCCAGCAGCCAAGACTGGGGGGCTGCAAACACCATATATTTT	CASSQDWGAANTIYF
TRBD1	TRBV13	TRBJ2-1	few	TGTGCCAGCAGCTTAGGTGGACAGGGGAGCGATGAGCAGTTCTTC	CASSLGGQGSDEQFF
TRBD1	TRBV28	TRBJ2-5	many	TGTGCCAGCAGTAAGTCTCCGGGACAGAGAGAAGAGACCCAGTACTTC	CASSKSPGQREETQYF
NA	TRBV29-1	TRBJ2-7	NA	TGCAGCGTTGCCAGCTTCTCCGACGAGCAGTACTTC	CSVASFSDEQYF
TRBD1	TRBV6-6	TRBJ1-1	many	TGTGCCAGCAGTGCACGGACAGGGATGGACACTGAAGCTTTCTTT	CASSARTGMDTEAFF
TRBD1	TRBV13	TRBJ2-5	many	TGTGCCAGCAGTTCCGGGACAGGGGCGACCCAGTACTTC	CASSSGTGATQYF
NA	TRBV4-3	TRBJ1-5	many	TGCGCCAGCAGCCAAGAAATTGCCAGGGAGTATCAGCCCCAGCATTTT	CASSQEIAREYQPQHF
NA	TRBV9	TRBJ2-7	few	TGTGCCAGCAGCGACCCTCTTAGGTCCCCCTACGAGCAGTACTTC	CASSDPLRSPYEQYF
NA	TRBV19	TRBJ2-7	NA	TGTGCCAGTAGTTCGGGAGTACCCAACGAGCAGTACTTC	CASSSGVPNEQYF
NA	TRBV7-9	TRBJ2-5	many	TGTGCCAGCAGCCATTTACAGGGTCTGGAGACCCAGTACTTC	CASSHLQGLETQYF
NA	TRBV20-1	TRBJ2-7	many	TGCAGTGCTAGAGGATTCTACTCCTACGAGCAGTACTTC	CSARGFYSYEQYF
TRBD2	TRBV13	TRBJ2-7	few	TGTGCCAGCAGCCCACATGGACTAGCGGGAGACGAGCAGTACTTC	CASSPHGLAGDEQYF
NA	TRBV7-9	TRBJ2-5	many	TGTGCCAGCAGTGGACCCCGGGACCGGCAAGAGACCCAGTACTTC	CASSGPRDRQETQYF
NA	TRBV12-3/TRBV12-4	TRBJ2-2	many	TGTGCCAGCAGTTTAGGGGGTCGCACCGGGGAGCTGTTTTTT	CASSLGGRTGELFF
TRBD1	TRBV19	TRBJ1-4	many	TGTGCCAGTAAAACCGACAGGGGGAAACTGTTTTTT	CASKTDRGKLFF
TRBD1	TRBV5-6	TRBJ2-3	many	TGTGCCAGCAGCTTGGATTTTGGGACAGCTAACTCTAGCACAGATACGCAGTATTTT	CASSLDFGTANSSTDTQYF
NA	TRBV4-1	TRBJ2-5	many	TGCGCCAGCAGCCAAGACCCGTACCAAGAGACCCAGTACTTC	CASSQDPYQETQYF
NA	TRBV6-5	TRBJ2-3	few	TGTGCCAGCAGCCCCCCCGATTCAACTAGCACAGATACGCAGTATTTT	CASSPPDSTSTDTQYF
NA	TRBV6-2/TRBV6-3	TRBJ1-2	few	TGTGCCACCAGTTACTGGGACGGTCCTAACTATGGCTACACCTTC	CATSYWDGPNYGYTF
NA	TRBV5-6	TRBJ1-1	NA	TGTGCCAGCAGCTTGGGAGGGTTACCTGAAGCTTCCTTT	CASSLGGLPEASF
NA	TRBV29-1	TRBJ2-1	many	TGCAGCGTTGACAACCAGGACAGCGGGACTCACAATGAGCAGTTCTTC	CSVDNQDSGTHNEQFF
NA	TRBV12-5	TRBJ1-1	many	TGTGCTAGTGGTTTGGGCGACACTGAAGCTTTCTTT	CASGLGDTEAFF
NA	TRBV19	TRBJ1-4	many	TGTGCCAGCACCGACAGGTCAACTAATGAAAAACTGTTTTTT	CASTDRSTNEKLFF
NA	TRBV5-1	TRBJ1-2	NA	TGCGCCAGCAGAGCGGGACACAACTTTTGGTATGGCTACGCCTTC	CASRAGHNFWYGYAF